This paragraph reports one T cell receptor (beta chain). This entry belongs to a study of tumor-infiltrating lymphocytes in oesophageal squamous cell carcinoma. CDR3 length equals 13 residues. Germline-derived CDR1 and CDR2 are SGHTA and FQGTGA. With 6 bases removed from V and 13 bases from J, the gap between germline ends came to 19 bases. One entry per CDR3 protein results from TCRdb running MiXCR on the PCR reads. There are 9,500 to 15,000 distinct CDR3 sequences in the sample; 50% to 60% occur only once, and 30% to 40% lies in the top ten. The J gene is TRBJ2-4, the V gene TRBV7-3; D call uncertain. This TCR came from a female donor with esophageal squamous cell carcinoma. Sequencing was performed on esophageal tumor tissue. The DNA of the CDR3 is TGTGCCAGCAGTTCCTCTGGCCTACCACAGCAGTACTTC. This gives the protein CASSSSGLPQQYF.